One sample yielded the 28 T cell receptor beta chains listed below, sequenced in a study of low-dose radiotherapy and immunotherapy resistance in tumors. With TRAV- and TRBV-specific primers, first-strand cDNA was made, covering the alpha and beta chains. TCRs were put through approximately 21 PCR cycles of amplification with Phusion. A constant-region primer and the V-primer adapter served as the primer pair. TCRdb itself ran the reads through MiXCR, one entry per CDR3 protein. The data show about 82,000 distinct CDR3 sequences, approximately 17% seen once. Time point reported: before trial treatment. The sample in question was PBMCs, obtained before treatment. The receptors originated from a male donor with prostate cancer.

To note about this clonotype: Given a far larger clone just one base away, this is likely a sequencing read error. This chain joins TRBV5-5 and TRBJ2-1; a possible D gene is TRBD1 (5 bases). The germline gives CDR1 SGHKS, CDR2 YYEKEE (reference sequence). The CDR3 spans 16 residues. V shed 4 bases and J shed 10 bases, with 24 bases lying between them. The CDR3 sequence: CASSPVSWGSSYEQFF. The CDR3 DNA follows: TGTGCCAGCAGCCCTGTGTCCTGGGGCAGTTCCTACGAGCAGTTCTTC.

With respect to this clonotype: This likely reflects a read error, since a far larger clone is one base away. This rearrangement joins TRBV7-2 to TRBJ1-1, with D possibly TRBD1 on 5 matching bases. CDR1 and CDR2 from the germline V gene are SGHTA and FQGNSA. V lost 10 bases and J 10 bases, leaving 19 bases between the germline ends. This CDR3 has 12 amino acids. The CDR3 region is CAILLQGTPAFF. CDR3 DNA: TGTGCCATCCTGCTCCAAGGGACCCCAGCTTTCTTT.

V gene TRBV9 combines with J gene TRBJ2-3, with 8 bases lining up with TRBD2. The germline gives CDR1 SGDLS, CDR2 YYNGEE. The CDR3 extends over 16 amino acids. The V and J ends lost 2 bases and 2 bases, in that order; junction bases with no gene match: 7. The chain's CDR3 is CASSVHRTSLTDTQYF. The CDR3 DNA reads TGTGCCAGCAGCGTCCACCGGACTAGCCTCACAGATACGCAGTATTTT.

A few counts support this clonotype. CDR3 sequence: CASIFLREPGELFF. Here the CDR3 DNA reads TGTGCCAGCATTTTCTTGCGGGAGCCCGGGGAGCTGTTTTTT. The rearrangement uses TRBV21-1 and TRBJ2-2; TRBD2, the D gene given by the table, was not confirmed from the DNA. TRBV21-1 is reported as a pseudogene. The CDR3 length is 14 residues.

This clonotype showed up many times. Here the CDR3 reads CASSFGAGVYEQYF. The DNA of the CDR3 is TGTGCCAGCAGCTTCGGGGCAGGGGTTTACGAGCAGTACTTC. The rearrangement links TRBV7-9 to TRBJ2-7; D perhaps matches TRBD1 (6 bases). Germline values: CDR1 SEHNR, CDR2 FQNEAQ (reference sequence). Trimming shortened V by 3 bases and J by 4 bases, and 13 bases separated the two germline ends. This CDR3 comprises 14 residues.

This clonotype has at least ten counts. This chain connects TRBV20-1 to TRBJ2-1, with D maybe TRBD2 (6 bases). CDR1 and CDR2 from the germline V gene are DFQATT and SNEGSKA (reference sequence). This CDR3 has 16 amino acids. V gave up 2 bases and J gave up 3 bases, with 17 bases separating them. CDR3 in amino acids: CSARKGRAGNYNEQFF. CDR3 sequence (DNA): TGCAGTGCTAGAAAAGGAAGGGCGGGGAACTACAATGAGCAGTTCTTC.

V usage is TRBV6-2 or TRBV6-3 and J usage is TRBJ2-5; D not certain. The CDR3 spans 12 residues. From germline, CDR1 is MNHEY and CDR2 SVGEGT. Trimming shortened V by 5 bases and J by 5 bases, and 9 bases separated the two germline ends. The CDR3 spells CASSVLAETQYF. The CDR3 coding sequence is TGTGCCAGCAGTGTATTGGCGGAGACCCAGTACTTC.

About this clonotype itself: A read error is the likely source, as a far larger clone sits one nucleotide away. This chain connects TRBV5-3 to TRBJ2-3, with TRBD2 identical over 8 bases. TRBV5-3 has ORF status, its function being uncertain. The CDR3 totals 17 residues. V dropped 10 bases and J dropped 2; count of bases not matched to a gene: 18. The DNA for the CDR3 is TGTGCCGGCAGCTTGGCGCAGCCGGGGGGGCACACAGATACGCAGTATTTT. This sequence encodes CAGSLAQPGGHTDTQYF.

This clonotype was seen repeatedly, ten times or more. The chain recombines TRBV5-4 with TRBJ2-1; D remains ambiguous. Deletions cut 2 bases from V and 7 bases from J, with 13 bases between. Germline V lookup: CDR1 SGHNT, CDR2 YYREEE (reference sequence). This CDR3 comprises 14 residues. The CDR3 reads CASSFAVEANEQFF. The CDR3 nucleotides read TGTGCCAGCAGCTTTGCTGTTGAAGCGAATGAGCAGTTCTTC.

The chain joins TRBV7-2 to TRBJ2-1, with 10 positions matching TRBD2. Germline assignment: CDR1 SGHTA and CDR2 FQGNSA. This CDR3 has 14 residues. Losses at the gene ends were 4 bases for V and 9 bases for J; bases not matched to a gene: 6. The CDR3 protein is CASSSIAGGLEQFF. The CDR3 DNA reads TGTGCCAGCAGCTCAATAGCGGGGGGACTTGAGCAGTTCTTC.

The table lists this clonotype with many counts. This chain connects TRBV20-1 to TRBJ1-5, with D possibly TRBD1 on 5 matching bases. Germline V gives CDR1 DFQATT, CDR2 SNEGSKA (reference sequence). The CDR3 runs 14 residues. Trimming left V 6 bases short and J 6 bases short, with 18 bases between. In DNA, the CDR3 is TGCAGTGCAAAGCAATCGGGGGTACGTCAGCCCCAGCATTTT. It encodes CSAKQSGVRQPQHF.

This clonotype was counted at least ten times. The J gene is TRBJ1-2, the V gene TRBV14; TRBD1 is a possible D gene (5 bases). Between the trimmed V and J ends, which lost 0 bases and 8 bases, there was a span of 16 bases. The V gene's germline CDR1 is SGHDN and CDR2 FVKESK. The CDR3 contains 15 residues. DNA for the CDR3: TGTGCCAGCAGCCAAGATCTTGCAGGGACCAGGGGCTACACCTTC. Encoded protein: CASSQDLAGTRGYTF.

This clonotype was detected many times. The V call is TRBV6-2 or TRBV6-3, the J call TRBJ2-1; D is perhaps TRBD2 (6 bases). The CDR3 contains 13 residues. Germline values: CDR1 MNHEY, CDR2 SVGEGT. The germline V and J ends were trimmed by 11 bases and 6 bases, with 17 bases remaining between them. CDR3 in amino acids: CAGRDSNGNEQFF. CDR3 nucleotide sequence: TGTGCCGGCCGGGACTCCAACGGCAATGAGCAGTTCTTC.

This clonotype was recorded many times. The chain links TRBV6-1 to TRBJ1-2, with D perhaps TRBD1 (6 bases). Germline CDR1 MNHNS, CDR2 SASEGT. V was shortened by 4 bases and J by 1 base, with 10 bases between the two germline ends. The CDR3 loop spans 14 amino acids. CDR3 in amino acids: CASSGWTVNYGYTF. The CDR3, as DNA: TGTGCCAGCAGTGGGTGGACAGTTAACTATGGCTACACCTTC.

This clonotype has ten or more counts. This chain uses TRBV12-3 or TRBV12-4 with TRBJ2-4; D gene unclear. The CDR3 is 12 residues long. V gave up 7 bases and J gave up 6 bases, with 10 bases separating them. CDR3 DNA: TGTGCCAGCACCTCTTTCCCAAACATTCAGTACTTC. As protein: CASTSFPNIQYF.

This clonotype showed up many times. Written as DNA, the CDR3 is TGTGCCGGACCGGGCCGGGAGCAGTTCTTC. The encoded protein is CAGPGREQFF. V is TRBV27 and J is TRBJ2-1, with D uncertain. The germline gives CDR1 MNHEY, CDR2 SMNVEV (reference sequence). This CDR3 comprises 10 residues. V dropped 11 bases and J dropped 10 bases, with 12 bases sitting between them.

This clonotype was seen more than once but under ten times. The rearrangement joins TRBV7-6 to TRBJ2-1, with 10 bases lining up with TRBD2. The junction had 4 bases not matched to a gene; V was cut back by 6 bases and J by 2 bases. Germline V CDR1 and CDR2: SGHVS, FNYEAQ. The CDR3 extends over 15 amino acids. The CDR3 region has the DNA TGTGCCAGCAGGCAAGCGGGGGGGCCCTACAATGAGCAGTTCTTC. Translated: CASRQAGGPYNEQFF.

Note on this clonotype: Since no conserved phenylalanine or tryptophan closes the CDR3, a read error is the likely cause. The chain's CDR3 is CASSFWGGASYEQYL. The CDR3 bases are TGTGCCAGCAGTTTTTGGGGAGGAGCTTCCTACGAGCAGTACCTC. This rearrangement joins TRBV27 to TRBJ2-7; a possible D gene is TRBD2 (6 bases). CDR1 and CDR2 from the germline V gene are MNHEY and SMNVEV (reference sequence). V was trimmed by 3 bases and J by 1 base, leaving 13 bases between them. The CDR3 consists of 15 residues.

There are many counts of this clonotype. The chain links TRBV20-1 to TRBJ2-7; 7 bases fit TRBD1. The V segment lost 2 bases and the J segment 3 bases; nucleotides outside the gene matches: 7. This CDR3 comprises 14 residues. Germline assignment: CDR1 DFQATT and CDR2 SNEGSKA (reference sequence). In DNA, the CDR3 is TGCAGTGCTAGACCGACAGGGTGGCTCTACGAGCAGTACTTC. Protein sequence: CSARPTGWLYEQYF.

This clonotype appeared a few times. V and J are TRBV6-1 and TRBJ2-7; tentatively, D is TRBD2 (6 bases). The CDR3 has 12 amino acids. CDR1 and CDR2 (germline): MNHNS, SASEGT. V was trimmed by 4 bases and J by 9 bases, leaving 13 bases between them. The chain's CDR3 is CASSVSGVGQYF. The CDR3 bases are TGTGCCAGCAGTGTATCGGGGGTAGGGCAGTACTTC.

This clonotype was counted ten times or more. The chain links TRBV18 to TRBJ2-1, with 8 bases aligning to TRBD1. Trimming at V came to 4 bases and at J to 10 bases, leaving 6 bases not matched to a gene. The CDR3 loop spans 13 amino acids. CDR1 KGHSH and CDR2 LQKENI come from the germline V gene. The CDR3 DNA reads as TGTGCCAGCTCACTAGACAGGGGTGAGGAGCAGTTCTTC. This translates into CASSLDRGEEQFF.

This clonotype appeared many times. This chain joins TRBV20-1 and TRBJ2-7, with a tentative D call TRBD1 (5 bases). The V end lost 4 bases, the J end lost 2 bases, and 9 bases lay between the germline ends. Germline V CDR1 and CDR2: DFQATT, SNEGSKA (reference sequence). The CDR3 loop spans 12 amino acids. This CDR3 reads CSAKQGPYEQYF. CDR3 nucleotide sequence: TGCAGTGCTAAGCAGGGCCCCTACGAGCAGTACTTC.

This clonotype was counted at least ten times. The chain is built from TRBV7-8 and TRBJ2-7, with 7 bases that match TRBD2. V was clipped by 3 bases and J by 7 bases; unmatched bases: 3. CDR3 length equals 12 residues. Germline CDR1 SGHVS, CDR2 FQNEAQ. The CDR3 coding sequence is TGTGCCAGCAGCTTCGCCGGGGGGGAGCAGTACTTC. This encodes CASSFAGGEQYF.

At least ten counts were recorded for this clonotype. The chain uses TRBV7-9 and TRBJ1-1, with D possibly matching TRBD1 (5 bases). Germline assignment: CDR1 SEHNR and CDR2 FQNEAQ (reference sequence). The V gene lost 5 bases and the J gene lost 2 bases, with 12 bases spanning the gap. The CDR3 sequence is 14 residues long. The CDR3 DNA sequence: TGTGCCAGCAGCCAGGGACCGGTCAACACTGAAGCTTTCTTT. Its translation: CASSQGPVNTEAFF.

This clonotype was recorded many times. The chain has TRBV10-3 and TRBJ2-2, with D possibly called TRBD1 or TRBD2 (6 bases each). V was shortened by 3 bases and J by 5 bases, with 10 bases between the two germline ends. Germline CDR1 reads ENHRY; CDR2 reads SYGVKD. The CDR3 covers 14 residues. CDR3 DNA sequence: TGTGCCATCAGTGAAACGGGGGCTACCGGGGAGCTGTTTTTT. It specifies CAISETGATGELFF.

The chain uses TRBV20-1 and TRBJ1-6; D not certain. V was cut by 0 bases and J by 3 bases, with 15 bases left in between. Germline-derived CDR1 and CDR2 are DFQATT and SNEGSKA (reference sequence). The CDR3 sequence is 17 residues long. CDR3 loop: CSAREFGAPVYNSPLHF. The CDR3 DNA reads TGCAGTGCTAGAGAGTTCGGCGCCCCGGTCTATAATTCACCCCTCCACTTT.

This clonotype has a count of ten or more. This chain links TRBV5-1 with TRBJ1-5, with TRBD1 as a possible D gene (6 bases). The germline V gene encodes CDR1 SGHRS and CDR2 YFSETQ. The CDR3 has 15 residues. Between the trimmed V and J ends, which lost 4 bases and 3 bases, there was a span of 14 bases. The CDR3 loop reads CASSVTGSDNQPQHF. Written as DNA, the CDR3 is TGCGCCAGCAGCGTGACAGGCTCAGACAATCAGCCCCAGCATTTT.

The sample holds many counts of this clonotype. The V and J genes are TRBV21-1 and TRBJ1-4. TRBV21-1 constitutes a pseudogene. The CDR3 runs to 16 residues. The CDR3 DNA follows: TGTGCCAGCAGCAAAGTTCTCACCACAACTAATGAAAAACTGTTTTTT. It is translated as CASSKVLTTTNEKLFF.